This paragraph reports one T cell receptor beta chain. It lacks a known antigen. Per-base qualities were not stored, and no clone one base away is much larger. TCRbeta CDR3 regions were amplified from genomic DNA by means of the immunoSEQ Assay, a bias-controlled multiplex PCR. In the source study's methods: Within the assay, amplification of reference gene primers was used to estimate how many nucleated cells each sample contained. Sequence reads were collapsed and filtered to measure the absolute abundance of every unique TCRbeta CDR3 rearrangement. For each sample, productive Simpson clonality was calculated as the square root of Simpson's diversity index across productive rearrangements. Sourced from immuneACCESS, this table was stored by TCRdb with only in-frame sequences that have V and J called. A share of the clones is absent; for the studies checked, an unresolved V gene accounts for under half, and the remainder has no known explanation. V, J and clone size derive from that table, while D and trimming were established from the DNA sequence. This sample has 75,000 or so clones in its table, and approximately 88% of those were observed once. The top ten hold roughly 5% of the sample.

This sample was included in a study of blood T cell repertoires in COVID-19 (dated by TCRdb to the early 2020s). At the level of the whole study: Samples covering the acute and convalescent phases of COVID-19 were provided by collaborators in the United States, Italy and Spain. The prospective study material was composed of cDNA or gDNA derived from T cells, B-cell-depleted T cells, or PBMCs. Deeply sampled blood TCRbeta repertoires from subjects exposed to, actively infected with, or recovered from COVID-19 were included in the dataset. The repertoires were released in a freely available public database intended as a resource for research on the immune response to SARS-CoV-2. Samples were obtained from the ongoing ImmuneRACE study (first 160 participants) and from about 1,300 subjects provided by 6 global collaborators. Nearly every sample came with metadata listing a de-identified subject ID, COVID-19 status, age in years and sex. Where HLA class I and class II types were available, the types were taken from metadata supplied by the sample provider, not from assay-based typing. Overall results and qualifications from the work: The amount of clinical and demographic metadata varied by source and participant and was provided uncurated.

Whole blood was collected in K2EDTA tubes by collaborating institutions according to the institutions' own protocols. For TCRbeta analysis, collaborators shipped samples as frozen whole blood, isolated PBMCs, or DNA extracted from either of those sample types. Sequenced material: peripheral blood. The TCR originated in an elderly woman with active or convalescent COVID-19.

The nucleotide sequence is given as TGTGCCAGCAGCCATCCCGGCGGACTAGCGGGGGGCCTGTACCAAGAGACCCAGTACTTC. Translated, it gives CASSHPGGLAGGLYQETQYF. The chain joins TRBV3-1 (or the pseudogene TRBV3-2) to TRBJ2-5, with 14 bases aligning to TRBD2. Sequences LGHDT (CDR1) and YNNKEL (CDR2) are obtained from the germline V gene (reference sequence). The germline V and J ends show losses of 3 bases and 0 bases respectively, and no gene match explains 12 bases of the junction. From the cysteine up to the phenylalanine, the CDR3 has a length of 20 residues. The DNA shown is the 60-base CDR3, in frame from base 1.